This TCR beta chain is drawn from a study of T-cell memory formation after mild COVID-19. Study-wide background: Most TCR clusters belonged to a single donor. Study-wide results and limits: Clones which contracted sat mainly in CM and EM if CD4+, and in EMRA if CD8+. Unconfirmed was the SARS-CoV-2 specificity of second-wave clones that peaked on day 37.

TCRdb analysed the 5' RACE reads with MiXCR anew, one entry per CDR3 protein. Altogether some 82,000 distinct CDR3 sequences are present, 13% being singletons, with the ten largest covering around two fifths. Unmatched junction bases numbered 10, after V lost 5 bases and J lost 0 bases. This CDR3 region has 16 residues. Germline V lookup: CDR1 LNHNV, CDR2 YYDKDF (reference sequence). Points on this clonotype: What it binds is unknown.

The chain combines TRBV15 with TRBJ2-7; 7 bases match TRBD1. The sequenced sample was PBMCs or a T cell subset sorted from them (not recorded which). This receptor was taken from a man in his late teens or twenties who had mild COVID-19 (a few samples of this study predate the infection). Cell type and time point are not known. CDR3 amino acids: CATSRTRQGDSYEQYF. The CDR3 region has the DNA TGTGCCACCAGCCGAACCCGACAGGGCGACTCCTACGAGCAGTACTTC. Complete variable domain (other parts from reference TRBV15 and TRBJ2-7): DAMVIQNPRYQVTQFGKPVTLSCSQTLNHNVMYWYQQKSSQAPKLLFHYYDKDFNNEADTPDNFQSRRPNTSFCFLDIRSPGLGDTAMYLCATSRTRQGDSYEQYFGPGTRLTVT.